One T cell receptor (beta chain) is described in this entry. What it binds is unknown. These data originate in a study of response to subunit inactivated influenza vaccine. A single record per CDR3 protein comes from TCRdb applying MiXCR to the RT-PCR reads. The repertoire holds about 520,000 distinct CDR3 sequences, with approximately 6.9% as singletons. Findings and caveats of the study: Seasonal influenza vaccination, on each occasion, was suggested by the authors to recruit few new T cells.

The specimen was PBMCs from blood, collected around 25 months after vaccination. The source of this sequence is a man aged 50-75 years who received an inactivated influenza vaccine.

This CDR3 reads CATDPRGSNTEAFF. The CDR3, as DNA: TGTGCCACCGACCCGAGGGGCTCGAACACTGAAGCTTTCTTT. The chain joins TRBV2 to TRBJ1-1, with D perhaps matching TRBD1 (5 bases). With 10 bases removed from V and 1 base from J, the gap between germline ends came to 16 bases. This CDR3 is built from 14 residues. Germline V gene lookup returns CDR1 SNHLY and CDR2 FYNNEI.